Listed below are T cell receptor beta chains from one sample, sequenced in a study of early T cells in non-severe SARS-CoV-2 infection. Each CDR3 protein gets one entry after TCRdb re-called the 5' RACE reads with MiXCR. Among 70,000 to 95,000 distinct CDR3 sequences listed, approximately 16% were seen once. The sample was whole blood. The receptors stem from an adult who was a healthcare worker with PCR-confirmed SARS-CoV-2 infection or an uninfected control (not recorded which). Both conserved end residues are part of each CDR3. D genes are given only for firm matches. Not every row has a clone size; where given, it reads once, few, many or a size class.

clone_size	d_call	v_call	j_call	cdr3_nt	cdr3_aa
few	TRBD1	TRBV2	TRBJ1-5	TGTGCCAGCAGTACGGACAGGGCTAGAGGTCAGCCCCAGCATTTT	CASSTDRARGQPQHF
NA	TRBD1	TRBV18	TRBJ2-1	TGTGCCAGCTCCCGCGCTCTGGCGGCCGACAGGGGTTACTACAATGAGCAGTTCTTC	CASSRALAADRGYYNEQFF
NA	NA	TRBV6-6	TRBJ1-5	TGTGCCAGCAGCCTAAACAATCAGCCCCAGCATTTT	CASSLNNQPQHF
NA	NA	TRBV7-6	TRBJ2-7	TGTGCCAGCAGCCTCCGAGACAGAGAAATCTACGAGCAGTACTTC	CASSLRDREIYEQYF
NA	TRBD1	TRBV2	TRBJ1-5	TGTGCCACTGGGGGACAGGGCCAAAGCCGGCCCCAGCATTTT	CATGGQGQSRPQHF
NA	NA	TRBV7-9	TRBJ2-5	TGTGCCAGCAGCCCGGGACTTCATCAAGAGACCCAGTACTTC	CASSPGLHQETQYF
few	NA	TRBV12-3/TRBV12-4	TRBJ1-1	TGTGCCAGCGGGACCTCAGGCGACACTGAAGCTTTCTTT	CASGTSGDTEAFF
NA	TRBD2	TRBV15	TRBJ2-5	TGTGCCACCAGCAGAGAATTAGCGGGAGCAGAGACTCAGTACTTC	CATSRELAGAETQYF
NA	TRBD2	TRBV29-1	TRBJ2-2	TGCAGCGTTGAAGGGACTAGCGGGAGCTGGGAGCTGTTTTTT	CSVEGTSGSWELFF
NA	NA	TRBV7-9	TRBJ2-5	TGTGCCAGCAGCTTAAGAGGGGCCCAAGAGACCCAGTACTTC	CASSLRGAQETQYF
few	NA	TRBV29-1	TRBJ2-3	TGCAGCGTTGAAGGAGGACAGACCGCGCAGTATTTT	CSVEGGQTAQYF
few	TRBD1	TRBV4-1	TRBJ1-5	TGCGCCAGCAGCCACCAGGACAGGGGAGTTCAGCCCCAGCATTTT	CASSHQDRGVQPQHF
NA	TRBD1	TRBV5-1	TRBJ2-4	TGCGCCAGCAGCTTGGAGGCGGGACAGGAGCCTCGTGGGTACTTC	CASSLEAGQEPRGYF
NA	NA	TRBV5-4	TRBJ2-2	TGTGCCAGCAGCTACGACAGCACCGGGGAGCTGTTTTTT	CASSYDSTGELFF
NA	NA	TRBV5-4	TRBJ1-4	TGTGCCGCCCGGGGGGGGAAGGATGAAAAACTGTTTTTT	CAARGGKDEKLFF
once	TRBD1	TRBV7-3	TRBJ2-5	TGTGCCAGCAGCCAAGGGGGCCGGGCGGCCCAGTACTTC	CASSQGGRAAQYF
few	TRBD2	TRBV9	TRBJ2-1	TGTGCCAGCAGCCCCGACATTAACGGGGGGTATAATGAGCAGTTCTTC	CASSPDINGGYNEQFF
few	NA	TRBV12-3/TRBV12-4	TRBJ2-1	TGTGCCAGCGATAGACTTCGCGATGAGCAGTTCTTC	CASDRLRDEQFF
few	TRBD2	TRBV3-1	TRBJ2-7	TGTGCCACGAGACGGGGGGGAAGCTCCTACGAGCAGTACTTC	CATRRGGSSYEQYF
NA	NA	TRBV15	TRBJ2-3	TGTGCCACCAGCAGGGGGGGAACCGGCGATACGCAGTATTTT	CATSRGGTGDTQYF
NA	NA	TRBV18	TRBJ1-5	TGTGCCAGCTCACCGGGCGGGTTGAATCAGCCCCAGCATTTT	CASSPGGLNQPQHF
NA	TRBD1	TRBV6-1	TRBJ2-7	TGTGCCAGCAGTGCCAGACAGGGGGCGAACGAGCAGTACTTC	CASSARQGANEQYF
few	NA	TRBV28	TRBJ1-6	TGTGCCAGCAGTGAATCACAGGGAGTTGGGTCACCCCTCCACTTT	CASSESQGVGSPLHF
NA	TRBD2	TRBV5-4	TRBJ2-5	TGTGCCAGCAGTCCACCCCCCGAGCGGGGGGGAGAGACCCAGTACTTC	CASSPPPERGGETQYF
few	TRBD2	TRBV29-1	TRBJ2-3	TGCAGCGTTTTCGGGAGCGGGAGGGATACGCAGTATTTT	CSVFGSGRDTQYF
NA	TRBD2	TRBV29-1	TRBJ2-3	TGCAGCGTCCTGACTAGCGGGGCGACAGATACGCAGTATTTT	CSVLTSGATDTQYF
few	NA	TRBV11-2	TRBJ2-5	TGTGCCAGCAGCACGTCCGGGACCCGAGAGACCCAGTACTTC	CASSTSGTRETQYF
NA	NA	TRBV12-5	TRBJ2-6	TGTGCTAGTCTGGTCTCTGGGGCCAACGTCCTGACTTTC	CASLVSGANVLTF
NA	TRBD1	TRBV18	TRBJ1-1	TGTGCCAGCTCATCATCACCGGGACAGGGGGCATCAGCTTTCTTT	CASSSSPGQGASAFF
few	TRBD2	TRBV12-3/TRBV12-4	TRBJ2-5	TGTGCCAGCAGTTGGGTCGGGAGGGGGGACCAAGAGACCCAGTACTTC	CASSWVGRGDQETQYF
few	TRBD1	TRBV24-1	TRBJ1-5	TGTGCCACCAGTGGGGGACAGGGACACCCCCAGCATTTT	CATSGGQGHPQHF
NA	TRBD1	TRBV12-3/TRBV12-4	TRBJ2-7	TGTGCCAGCAGTCCTCGGACAGGGATCTACGAGCAGTACTTC	CASSPRTGIYEQYF
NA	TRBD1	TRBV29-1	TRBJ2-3	TGCAGCGTTGAAGTGGCGCACAGGGGACCATTACCAACGCAGTATTTT	CSVEVAHRGPLPTQYF
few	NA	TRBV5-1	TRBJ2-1	TGCGCCAGCAGCCTACAGGGATGGAACTACAATGAGCAGTTCTTC	CASSLQGWNYNEQFF
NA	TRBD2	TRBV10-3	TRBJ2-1	TGTGCCATCAGTGCTTTGGGGACTAGCGGGTACAATGAGCAGTTCTTC	CAISALGTSGYNEQFF
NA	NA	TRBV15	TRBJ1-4	TGTGCCATCGTCATCCGGGCCACTAATGAAAAACTGTTTTTT	CAIVIRATNEKLFF
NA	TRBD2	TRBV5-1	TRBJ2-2	TGCGCCAGCAGCCTTCGGGACTACAACACCGGGGAGCTGTTTTTT	CASSLRDYNTGELFF
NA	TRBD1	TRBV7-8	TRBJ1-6	TGTGCCAGCACCCTTAGTAGGACAGGGCAACGATATAATTCACCCCTCCACTTT	CASTLSRTGQRYNSPLHF
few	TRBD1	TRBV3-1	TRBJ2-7	TGTGCCAGCAGCCATTATGGACAGGGGGCTTACGAGCAGTACTTC	CASSHYGQGAYEQYF
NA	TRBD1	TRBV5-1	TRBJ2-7	TGCGCCAGCAGCGTGACAGGGTACGAGCAGTACTTC	CASSVTGYEQYF
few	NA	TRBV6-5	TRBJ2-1	TGTGCCAGCAGTTTTGAATCAGGGAATTTTCGGCAGTTCTTC	CASSFESGNFRQFF
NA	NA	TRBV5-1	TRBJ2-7	TGCGCCAGCAGCTGGGGAACCGAGGAGCAGTACTTC	CASSWGTEEQYF
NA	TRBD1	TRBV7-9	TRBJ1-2	TGTGCCAGCAGCTCCCTCCTTATGCAGGGGGACGGCTACACCTTC	CASSSLLMQGDGYTF
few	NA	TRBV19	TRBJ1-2	TGTGCCAGTAGCCCCCACCCCAGGGGAGGCTACACCTTC	CASSPHPRGGYTF
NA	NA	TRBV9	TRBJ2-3	TGTGCCAGCAGCGTTCGCACAGATACGCAGTATTTT	CASSVRTDTQYF
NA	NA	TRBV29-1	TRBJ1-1	TGCAGCGTTGATAAGGGCCGGGGCACTGAAGCTTTCTTT	CSVDKGRGTEAFF
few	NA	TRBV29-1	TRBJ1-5	TGCAGCGTCCGATGGGGGAATAGCAATCAGCCCCAGCATTTT	CSVRWGNSNQPQHF
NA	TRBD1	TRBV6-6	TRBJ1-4	TGTGCCAGCAGTACACAGGGGGCGTCCATCGAAAAACTGTTTTTT	CASSTQGASIEKLFF
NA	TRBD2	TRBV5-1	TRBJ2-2	TGCGCCAGCAGCTTGTCCAGCGGGACGAACACCGGGGAGCTGTTTTTT	CASSLSSGTNTGELFF
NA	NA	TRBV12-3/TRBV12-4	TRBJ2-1	TGTGCCAGCAGTTTGCCAGGATACAATGAGCAGTTCTTC	CASSLPGYNEQFF
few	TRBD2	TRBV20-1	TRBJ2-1	TGCAGTGCTAGTCCTAGCGGGAACAATGAGCAGTTCTTC	CSASPSGNNEQFF
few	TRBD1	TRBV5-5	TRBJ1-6	TGTGCCAGCAGCTTGTCGACAGGGGTTTATTCACCCCTCCACTTT	CASSLSTGVYSPLHF
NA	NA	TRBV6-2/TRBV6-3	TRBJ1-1	TGTGCCAGCAGTTACTCGAGGGGGGAGGCTTTCTTT	CASSYSRGEAFF
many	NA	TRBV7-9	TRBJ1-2	TGTGCCAGCAGCCCAAACCGGGGGCCCTTACACTATGGCTACACCTTC	CASSPNRGPLHYGYTF
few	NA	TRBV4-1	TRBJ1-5	TGCGCCAGCAGCCAGAGCGGGGGACAGCCCCAGCATTTT	CASSQSGGQPQHF
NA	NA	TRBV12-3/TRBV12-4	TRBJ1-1	TGTGCCAGCAGTTTCGGGGTATACCCTGAAGCTTTCTTT	CASSFGVYPEAFF
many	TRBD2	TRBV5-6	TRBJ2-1	TGTGCCAGCAGCCGGCCTAGCGGGATCAATGAGCAGTTCTTC	CASSRPSGINEQFF